A single sample is the source of the 24 T cell receptor beta chains below, sequenced in a study of shared clonotypes between healthy human individuals. Only in-frame clones appear in the TCRdb table, and some are missing; sequencing was by immunoSEQ multiplex PCR. Altogether about 490,000 clones are present, 60% to 80% being singletons, with the ten largest covering about 11%. Sequenced material: PBMCs. The receptor source for this set is a woman aged 35 to 49 in good health. Some clones in this sample may be carry-over from other donors' samples.

J is TRBJ2-3 and V is TRBV29-1; D not resolved. V lost 3 bases and J lost 5, with 6 bases in between. CDR3 length equals 11 residues. From germline, CDR1 is SQVTM and CDR2 ANQGSEA. The CDR3 sequence: CSVDMGDTQYF. Written as DNA, the CDR3 is TGCAGCGTTGATATGGGAGATACGCAGTATTTT.

The chain employs TRBV6-1 and TRBJ1-5, with TRBD1 as a possible D gene (6 bases). There are 15 residues in the CDR3. V dropped 10 bases and J dropped 0 bases, with 16 bases sitting between them. CDR1 is MNHNS and CDR2 is SASEGT in the germline V gene. CDR3 DNA sequence: TGTGCCACCAATCTGGGGGGCGATAGCAATCAGCCCCAGCATTTT. This encodes CATNLGGDSNQPQHF.

The rearrangement uses TRBV5-1 and TRBJ2-5, with D unclear. CDR3 length: 15 amino acids. Trimming pared 2 bases from V and 5 bases from J, leaving 16 bases between. CDR1 and CDR2 (germline): SGHRS, YFSETQ. The CDR3: CASSLSLGVGETQYF. The CDR3 DNA reads TGCGCCAGCAGCTTAAGTCTGGGTGTTGGGGAGACCCAGTACTTC.

The genes are TRBV6-6 and TRBJ1-1; D not resolved. V lost 7 bases and J 4 bases, leaving 13 bases between the germline ends. The CDR3 is made up of 13 amino acids. Per germline, CDR1 MNHNY and CDR2 SVGAGI (reference sequence). The CDR3 DNA reads as TGTGCCAGCACCCCTACAGCTCTCACTGAAGCTTTCTTT. Its protein product is CASTPTALTEAFF.

This CDR3 is CASSPTWGKPQHF. CDR3 sequence (DNA): TGTGCCAGCAGTCCGACATGGGGCAAGCCCCAGCATTTT. V gene TRBV28 combines with J gene TRBJ1-5; D is possibly TRBD1 (5 bases). V was clipped by 5 bases and J by 8 bases, with 13 bases between them. The CDR3 consists of 13 residues. Germline V gene sequence: CDR1 MDHEN, CDR2 SYDVKM.

The DNA for the CDR3 is TGCGCCAGCAGCTTCCAGGACACCCCCTCCTACGAGCAGTACTTC. Its translation is CASSFQDTPSYEQYF. The chain joins TRBV5-1 to TRBJ2-7, with D possibly TRBD1 on 5 matching bases. V dropped 2 bases and J dropped 0 bases, with 12 bases sitting between them. The CDR3 has 15 amino acids. Germline V gene sequence: CDR1 SGHRS, CDR2 YFSETQ.

The chain joins TRBV27 to TRBJ2-3, with D maybe TRBD1 (6 bases). The CDR3 sequence is 13 residues long. Trimming removed 6 bases at V and 4 bases at J, with 11 bases between. Germline V gene data show CDR1 as MNHEY and CDR2 as SMNVEV (reference sequence). The CDR3 reads CASRPDSADTQYF. CDR3 in DNA: TGTGCCAGCAGACCGGACAGCGCAGATACGCAGTATTTT.

The sample holds a few counts of this clone. The chain uses TRBV10-1 and TRBJ2-2; weak D call: TRBD1 (7 bases). The CDR3 extends over 13 amino acids. Germline loops: CDR1 WNHNN, CDR2 SYGVQD (reference sequence). V was pared by 8 bases and J by 6 bases, with 13 bases between. CDR3 in amino acids: CASRRGPAGELFF. DNA for the CDR3: TGCGCCAGCCGGAGGGGGCCGGCCGGGGAGCTGTTTTTT.

The V gene is TRBV30, the J gene TRBJ1-2; 7 bases fit TRBD1. The germline V gene has CDR1 GTSNPN and CDR2 SVGIG (reference sequence). This CDR3 has 15 amino acids. V dropped 3 bases and J dropped 0; count of bases not matched to a gene: 7. CDR3 sequence: CAWRDTGDPNYGYTF. DNA for the CDR3: TGTGCCTGGAGAGACACAGGGGACCCTAACTATGGCTACACCTTC.

The chain has TRBV7-9 and TRBJ2-1, with 7 bases lining up with TRBD2. With V trimmed by 3 bases and J by 1 base, 3 bases remained unmatched. CDR3 size: 15 residues. Germline CDR1 is SEHNR and CDR2 is FQNEAQ (reference sequence). CDR3 nucleotides: TGTGCCAGCAGCTTCGGGGGGACGTCCTACAATGAGCAGTTCTTC. Translated, it gives CASSFGGTSYNEQFF. Using reference TRBV7-9 and TRBJ2-1 for the parts outside the CDR3, the full variable domain is DTGVSQNPRHKITKRGQNVTFRCDPISEHNRLYWYRQTLGQGPEFLTYFQNEAQLEKSRLLSDRFSAERPKGSFSTLEIQRTEQGDSAMYLCASSFGGTSYNEQFFGPGTRLTVL.

The chain links TRBV5-6 to TRBJ2-7; maybe TRBD2 (5 bases). CDR3 length: 14 amino acids. V lost 0 bases to trimming and J lost 4 bases, with 11 bases between them. The germline V gene has CDR1 SGHDT and CDR2 YYEEEE. The CDR3: CASSLANGEYEQYF. Here the CDR3 DNA reads TGTGCCAGCAGCTTGGCCAACGGGGAATACGAGCAGTACTTC.

This clone has just a few counts. V gene TRBV2 combines with J gene TRBJ2-2, with 12 bases lining up with TRBD2. The CDR3 has 14 amino acids. Germline V lookup: CDR1 SNHLY, CDR2 FYNNEI. V shed 8 bases, J shed 5 bases, and the junction held 3 bases outside the gene matches. The CDR3 reads CASRGTSGTGELFF. In DNA, the CDR3 is TGTGCCAGCCGGGGGACTAGCGGGACCGGGGAGCTGTTTTTT. The entire variable domain, with the rest obtained from reference TRBV2 and TRBJ2-2, is as follows: EPEVTQTPSHQVTQMGQEVILRCVPISNHLYFYWYRQILGQKVEFLVSFYNNEISEKSEIFDDQFSVERPDGSNFTLKIRSTKLEDSAMYFCASRGTSGTGELFFGEGSRLTVL.

This chain connects TRBV9 to TRBJ1-5; 7 bases agree with TRBD1. Germline values: CDR1 SGDLS, CDR2 YYNGEE. The CDR3 runs to 15 residues. V lost 0 bases, J lost 5 bases, and 5 bases stayed unmatched. This CDR3 reads CASSVDTGTDQPQHF. In nucleotides, the CDR3 is TGTGCCAGCAGCGTAGATACAGGGACAGATCAGCCCCAGCATTTT.

The chain couples TRBV6-1 to TRBJ1-3; D may be TRBD1 (5 bases). This CDR3 is built from 15 residues. Trimming pared 3 bases from V and 4 bases from J, leaving 13 bases between. CDR1 is MNHNS, CDR2 SASEGT, per germline. The CDR3, as DNA: TGTGCCAGCAGTGACCGGGGGGTCGTAGGAAACACCATATATTTT. Translation: CASSDRGVVGNTIYF.

The chain employs TRBV4-1 and TRBJ2-5, with 9 bases aligning to TRBD1. The trim removed 0 bases at V and 11 bases at J, leaving 7 bases unmatched. This CDR3 has 14 residues. Per the germline V gene, CDR1 is MGHRA and CDR2 is YSYEKL. The CDR3 sequence: CASSQDRWDRVQYF. CDR3 DNA sequence: TGCGCCAGCAGCCAAGATAGGTGGGACAGGGTGCAGTACTTC.

This chain uses TRBV18 with TRBJ1-2; D is uncertain. From germline, CDR1 is KGHSH and CDR2 LQKENI. This CDR3 has 15 amino acids. V lost 2 bases and J 2 bases, leaving 12 bases between the germline ends. CDR3 loop: CASSPADPRNYGYTF. In DNA form, the CDR3 reads TGTGCCAGCTCACCAGCAGACCCGCGAAACTATGGCTACACCTTC. The variable domain in full, with the rest retrieved from reference TRBV18 and TRBJ1-2, is NAGVMQNPRHLVRRRGQEARLRCSPMKGHSHVYWYRQLPEEGLKFMVYLQKENIIDESGMPKERFSAEFPKEGPSILRIQQVVRGDSAAYFCASSPADPRNYGYTFGSGTRLTVV.

This sequence joins TRBV4-3 and TRBJ2-1; D is unclear. The CDR3 is made up of 15 amino acids. CDR1 is LGHNA, CDR2 YSLEER, per germline. Trimming stripped 0 bases from V and 0 bases from J, with 6 bases between. Here the CDR3 DNA reads TGCGCCAGCAGCCAAGACCACCGCTCCTACAATGAGCAGTTCTTC. Translation: CASSQDHRSYNEQFF.

This clone was seen many times. This sample also contains other DNA sequences that code for the same CDR3. The chain recombines TRBV30 with TRBJ1-1, with unresolved D. CDR1 and CDR2 from the germline V gene are GTSNPN and SVGIG (reference sequence). With 5 bases removed from V and 5 bases from J, the gap between germline ends came to 18 bases. There are 14 residues in the CDR3. The CDR3 sequence is CAWSKPRFATEAFF. Written as DNA, the CDR3 is TGTGCCTGGTCCAAACCCAGGTTCGCGACTGAAGCTTTCTTT.

This clone was picked up one time. J is TRBJ1-5 and V is TRBV28; TRBD1 is a possible D gene (5 bases). Germline loops: CDR1 MDHEN, CDR2 SYDVKM. Trimming took off 6 bases at V and 0 bases at J, with 15 bases between the two ends. CDR3 size: 16 residues. CDR3 DNA sequence: TGTGCCAGCAGCAAAAGGGGCAGCTATAGCAATCAGCCCCAGCATTTT. This sequence encodes CASSKRGSYSNQPQHF. The full variable domain, completed using reference TRBV28 and TRBJ1-5, is DVKVTQSSRYLVKRTGEKVFLECVQDMDHENMFWYRQDPGLGLRLIYFSYDVKMKEKGDIPEGYSVSREKKERFSLILESASTNQTSMYLCASSKRGSYSNQPQHFGDGTRLSIL.

The gene calls are TRBV5-1 and TRBJ2-3, with 7 bases identical to TRBD2. CDR3 size: 13 residues. Germline CDR1 is SGHRS and CDR2 is YFSETQ. Trimming took 2 bases from V and 9 from J; bases not matched to a gene: 6. The CDR3 spells CASSLNAGETQYF. CDR3 nucleotide sequence: TGCGCCAGCAGCTTAAATGCGGGGGAAACGCAGTATTTT.

Remarks on this clone: This may come from a read error, since a much larger clone is one base off. Different DNA sequences within this sample yield the same CDR3. V and J are TRBV11-2 and TRBJ2-3; D is ambiguous. Deletions cut 1 base from V and 0 bases from J, with 2 bases between. This CDR3 comprises 13 residues. The germline V gene has CDR1 SGHAT and CDR2 FQNNGV. The CDR3 DNA reads as TGTGCCAGCAGCTTAGTGAGCACAGATACGCAGTATTTT. It is translated as CASSLVSTDTQYF.

The sample holds a few counts of this clone. The J gene is TRBJ2-3, the V gene TRBV9; D is ambiguous. This CDR3 region has 12 residues. The germline V and J ends were trimmed by 1 base and 4 bases, with 4 bases remaining between them. From germline, CDR1 is SGDLS and CDR2 YYNGEE. CDR3 in DNA: TGTGCCAGCAGCGTAAAGTCAGATACGCAGTATTTT. Translating gives CASSVKSDTQYF. Supplemented by reference TRBV9 and TRBJ2-3, the full variable domain reads DSGVTQTPKHLITATGQRVTLRCSPRSGDLSVYWYQQSLDQGLQFLIQYYNGEERAKGNILERFSAQQFPDLHSELNLSSLELGDSALYFCASSVKSDTQYFGPGTRLTVL.

This clone has only one observation. This chain joins TRBV7-2 and TRBJ2-7; D is ambiguous. The V gene's germline CDR1 is SGHTA and CDR2 FQGNSA. V was shortened by 3 bases and J by 2 bases, with 8 bases between the two germline ends. The CDR3 length is 13 residues. The CDR3 loop reads CASSLTVTYEQYF. The CDR3 nucleotides are TGTGCCAGCAGCTTGACTGTGACCTACGAGCAGTACTTC.

This chain joins TRBV7-9 and TRBJ2-1, with TRBD1 as a possible D gene (6 bases). V lost 5 bases, J lost 10 bases, and 12 bases lay in between. Germline-derived CDR1 and CDR2 are SEHNR and FQNEAQ (reference sequence). The CDR3 has 12 residues. CDR3 residues: CASSPLDREQFF. The CDR3 DNA reads as TGTGCCAGCAGCCCCTTAGACAGGGAGCAGTTCTTC.